This T cell receptor (beta chain) derives from a study of T cells in localized non-small cell lung cancer. From germline, CDR1 is GTSNPN and CDR2 SVGIG (reference sequence). The CDR3 length is 13 residues. V was trimmed by 1 base and J by 6 bases, leaving 10 bases between them. Produced via immunoSEQ multiplex PCR; TCRdb's table is partial and in-frame only. The sample consists of about 1,300 clones, under 25% of them appearing once. The starting material was normal lung tissue next to the tumor, obtained before any cancer treatment. The V gene is TRBV30, the J gene TRBJ2-4; D possibly corresponds to TRBD2 (5 bases). This clonotype originated in a man between 40 and 70 years old with stage III squamous cell lung carcinoma. CDR3 protein: CAWSGNLANIQYF. CDR3 bases: TGTGCCTGGAGTGGGAACCTAGCAAACATTCAGTACTTC.